The present TCR beta chain was sequenced within a study of blood T cell repertoires in COVID-19. In the study overall: PBMCs, B-cell-depleted T cells, or T cells provided the cDNA or gDNA that made up the material.

Authors' methods: By means of reference gene primer amplification, nucleated cell counts were estimated. TCRdb's copy holds only in-frame clones and misses some; the assay was immunoSEQ multiplex PCR. The V and J calls and clone size are taken from that table; D and trimming were inferred from the DNA. This repertoire shows about 330,000 clones, roughly 89% found once; its top ten account for more than 7.5%. This CDR3 has 15 residues. The germline gives CDR1 KGHSH, CDR2 LQKENI. V lost 3 bases and J 5 bases, leaving 16 bases between the germline ends. The chain joins TRBV18 to TRBJ2-5, with D perhaps TRBD2 (5 bases). This TCR was sampled from a man aged 30-40 years with COVID-19, enrolled during active disease. Sequences were obtained from peripheral blood. The CDR3 DNA reads TGTGCCAGCTCACCGTCTAGTTTGTCGGGGGAGACCCAGTACTTC. Amino acids: CASSPSSLSGETQYF.